This T cell receptor (beta chain) comes out of a study of blood T cell repertoires in COVID-19. Study-wide context: Spain, Italy and the United States supplied samples that represented acute and convalescent COVID-19.

TCRdb's table, derived via immunoSEQ multiplex PCR, lists solely in-frame clones and lacks some. The sample contains 30,000 or so clones, about four fifths of which appear only once. This CDR3 has 18 residues. Germline V gene lookup returns CDR1 MRHNA and CDR2 SNTAGT. Trimming pared 2 bases from V and 3 bases from J, leaving 19 bases between. This TCR was recovered from a man aged 50-60 years with acute or convalescent COVID-19. The chain couples TRBV6-4 to TRBJ2-2; possible D gene TRBD2, 5 bases. Sequencing was done on a sample of peripheral blood. CDR3 amino acids: CASSDPTPGIGDTGELFF. CDR3 nucleotides: TGTGCCAGCAGTGACCCCACGCCGGGAATTGGCGACACCGGGGAGCTGTTTTTT.